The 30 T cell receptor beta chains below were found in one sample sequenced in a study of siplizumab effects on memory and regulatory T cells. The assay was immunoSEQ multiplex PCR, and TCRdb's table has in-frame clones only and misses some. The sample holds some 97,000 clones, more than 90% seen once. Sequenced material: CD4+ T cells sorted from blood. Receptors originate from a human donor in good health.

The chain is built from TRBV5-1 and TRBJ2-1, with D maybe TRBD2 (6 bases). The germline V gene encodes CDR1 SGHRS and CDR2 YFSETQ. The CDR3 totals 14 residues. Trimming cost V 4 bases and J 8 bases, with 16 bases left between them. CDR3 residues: CASSPGTAFDEQFF. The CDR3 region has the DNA TGCGCCAGCAGCCCCGGGACTGCATTCGATGAGCAGTTCTTC.

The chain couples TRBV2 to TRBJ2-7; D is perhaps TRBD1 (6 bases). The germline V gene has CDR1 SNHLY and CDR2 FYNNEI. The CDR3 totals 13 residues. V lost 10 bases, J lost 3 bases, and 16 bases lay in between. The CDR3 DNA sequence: TGTGCCATCCAAGGGACATTCTACTACGAGCAGTACTTC. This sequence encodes CAIQGTFYYEQYF.

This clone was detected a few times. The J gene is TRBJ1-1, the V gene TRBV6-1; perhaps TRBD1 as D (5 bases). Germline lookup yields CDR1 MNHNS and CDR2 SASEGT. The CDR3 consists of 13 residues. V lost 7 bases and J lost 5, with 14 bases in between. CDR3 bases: TGTGCCAGCATCGAGGTATGGGGGACTGAAGCTTTCTTT. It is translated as CASIEVWGTEAFF.

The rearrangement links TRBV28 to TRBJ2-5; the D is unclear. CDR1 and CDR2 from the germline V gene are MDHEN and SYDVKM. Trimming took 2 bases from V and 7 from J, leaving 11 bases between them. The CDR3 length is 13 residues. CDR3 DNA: TGTGCCAGCAGTTTACCAGGTCTAGGGACCCAGTACTTC. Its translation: CASSLPGLGTQYF.

CDR3 nucleotides: TGTGCCAGCAGCGTGGGGGAGAACTACGAGCAGTACTTC. Protein product: CASSVGENYEQYF. The chain recombines TRBV7-7 with TRBJ2-7; D possibly uses TRBD1 or TRBD2 (5 bases each). Germline loops: CDR1 SSHAT, CDR2 FNYEAQ (reference sequence). This CDR3 has 13 residues. The V gene lost 5 bases and the J gene lost 3 bases, with 11 bases spanning the gap. The entire variable domain, with the rest obtained from reference TRBV7-7 and TRBJ2-7, is as follows: GAGVSQSPRYKVTKRGQDVTLRCDPISSHATLYWYQQALGQGPEFLTYFNYEAQPDKSGLPSDRFSAERPEGSISTLTIQRTEQRDSAMYRCASSVGENYEQYFGPGTRLTVT.

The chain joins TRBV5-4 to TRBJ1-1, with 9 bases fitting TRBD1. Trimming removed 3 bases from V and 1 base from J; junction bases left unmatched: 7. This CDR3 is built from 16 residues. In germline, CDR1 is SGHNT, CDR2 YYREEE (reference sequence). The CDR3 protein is CASSSEGQGRNTEAFF. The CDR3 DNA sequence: TGTGCCAGCAGCTCTGAAGGACAGGGGCGGAACACTGAAGCTTTCTTT.

The CDR3, as DNA: TGTGCCATCAGTGAGTGGGGGCTCGCTAATTCACCCCTCCACTTT. It encodes CAISEWGLANSPLHF. V usage is TRBV10-3 and J usage is TRBJ1-6; perhaps TRBD1 as D (6 bases). Trimming pared 1 base from V and 6 bases from J, leaving 10 bases between. This CDR3 spans 15 amino acids. The germline V gene encodes CDR1 ENHRY and CDR2 SYGVKD.

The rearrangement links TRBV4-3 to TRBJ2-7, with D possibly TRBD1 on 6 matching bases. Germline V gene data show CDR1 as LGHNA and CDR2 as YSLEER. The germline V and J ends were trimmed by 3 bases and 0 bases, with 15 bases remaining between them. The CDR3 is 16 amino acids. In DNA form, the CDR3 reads TGCGCCAGCAGCCAGATAACGGGGACATACTCCTACGAGCAGTACTTC. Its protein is CASSQITGTYSYEQYF.

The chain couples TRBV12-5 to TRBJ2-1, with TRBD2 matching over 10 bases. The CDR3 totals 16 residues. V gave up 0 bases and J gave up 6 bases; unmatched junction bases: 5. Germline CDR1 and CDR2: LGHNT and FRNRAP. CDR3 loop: CASGLVASGGRNEQFF. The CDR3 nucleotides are TGTGCTAGTGGTTTGGTAGCTAGCGGGGGCCGCAATGAGCAGTTCTTC.

The CDR3 nucleotides read TGTGCCAGCTTTGAAATGGGGGGCAATCAGCCCCAGCATTTT. Translating it yields CASFEMGGNQPQHF. The chain employs TRBV5-4 and TRBJ1-5; maybe TRBD1 (5 bases). The germline V and J ends were trimmed by 7 bases and 2 bases, with 13 bases remaining between them. The CDR3 sequence is 14 residues long. Per germline, CDR1 SGHNT and CDR2 YYREEE (reference sequence).

This CDR3 reads CASSATVFSYNSPLHF. For the CDR3, the DNA is TGTGCCAGCAGCGCGACAGTTTTCTCCTATAATTCACCCCTCCACTTT. This sequence joins TRBV9 and TRBJ1-6; tentatively, D is TRBD1 (5 bases). The V gene's germline CDR1 is SGDLS and CDR2 YYNGEE. The CDR3 has 16 amino acids. The V end was cut by 3 bases, the J end by 0 bases, with 10 bases between.

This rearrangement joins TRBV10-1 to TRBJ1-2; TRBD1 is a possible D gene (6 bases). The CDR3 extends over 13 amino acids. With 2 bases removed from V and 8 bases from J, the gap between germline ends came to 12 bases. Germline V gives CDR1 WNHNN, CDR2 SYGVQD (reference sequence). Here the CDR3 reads CASSETRGRGYTF. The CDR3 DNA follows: TGCGCCAGCAGTGAGACCAGGGGAAGAGGCTACACCTTC.

The CDR3 reads CASSEKQQGYTEAFF. CDR3 sequence (DNA): TGTGCCAGCAGTGAAAAACAACAGGGTTACACTGAAGCTTTCTTT. The chain links TRBV2 to TRBJ1-1; a weak D match, TRBD1 (6 bases). In germline, CDR1 is SNHLY, CDR2 FYNNEI. CDR3 length: 15 residues. V was trimmed by 2 bases and J by 3 bases, leaving 13 bases between them.

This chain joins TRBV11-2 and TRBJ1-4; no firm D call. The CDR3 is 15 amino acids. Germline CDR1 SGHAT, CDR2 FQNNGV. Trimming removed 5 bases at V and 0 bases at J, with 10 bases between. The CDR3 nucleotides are TGTGCCAGCAGCGCACCTGGGACAACTAATGAAAAACTGTTTTTT. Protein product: CASSAPGTTNEKLFF.

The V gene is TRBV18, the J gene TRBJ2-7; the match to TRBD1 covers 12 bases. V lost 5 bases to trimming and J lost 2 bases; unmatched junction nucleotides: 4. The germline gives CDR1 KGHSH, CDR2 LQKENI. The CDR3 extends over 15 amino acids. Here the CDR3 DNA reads TGTGCCAGCTCAACTGGGACAGGGGGCCCCTACGAGCAGTACTTC. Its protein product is CASSTGTGGPYEQYF.

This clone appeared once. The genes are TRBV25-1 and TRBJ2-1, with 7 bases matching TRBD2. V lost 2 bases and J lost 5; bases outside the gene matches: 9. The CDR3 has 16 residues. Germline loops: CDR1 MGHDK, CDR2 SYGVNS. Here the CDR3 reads CASSEPGSGAHNEQFF. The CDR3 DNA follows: TGTGCCAGCAGTGAACCGGGCAGCGGGGCCCACAATGAGCAGTTCTTC.

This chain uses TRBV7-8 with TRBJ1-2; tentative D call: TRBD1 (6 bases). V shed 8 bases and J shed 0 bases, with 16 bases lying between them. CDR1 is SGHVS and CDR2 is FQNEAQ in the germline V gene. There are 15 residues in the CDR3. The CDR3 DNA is TGTGCCAGCGGGCAGGGGCGGGAATCTAACTATGGCTACACCTTC. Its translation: CASGQGRESNYGYTF.

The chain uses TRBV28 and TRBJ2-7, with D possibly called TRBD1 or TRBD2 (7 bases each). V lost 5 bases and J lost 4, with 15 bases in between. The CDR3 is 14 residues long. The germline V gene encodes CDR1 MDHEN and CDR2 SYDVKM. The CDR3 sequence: CASSPGGGLYEQYF. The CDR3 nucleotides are TGTGCCAGCAGTCCAGGGGGGGGTCTGTACGAGCAGTACTTC. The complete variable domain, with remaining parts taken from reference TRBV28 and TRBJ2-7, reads DVKVTQSSRYLVKRTGEKVFLECVQDMDHENMFWYRQDPGLGLRLIYFSYDVKMKEKGDIPEGYSVSREKKERFSLILESASTNQTSMYLCASSPGGGLYEQYFGPGTRLTVT.

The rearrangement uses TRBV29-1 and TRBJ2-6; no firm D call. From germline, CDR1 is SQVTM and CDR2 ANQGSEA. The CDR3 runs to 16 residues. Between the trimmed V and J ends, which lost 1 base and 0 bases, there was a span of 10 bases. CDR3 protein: CSVEVPGVSGANVLTF. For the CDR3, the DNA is TGCAGCGTTGAAGTTCCAGGTGTCTCTGGGGCCAACGTCCTGACTTTC.

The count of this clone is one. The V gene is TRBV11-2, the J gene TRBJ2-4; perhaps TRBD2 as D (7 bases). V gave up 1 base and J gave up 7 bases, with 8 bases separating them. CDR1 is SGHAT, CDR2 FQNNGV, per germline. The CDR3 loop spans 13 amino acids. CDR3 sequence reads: CASSLAGGNIQYF. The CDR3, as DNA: TGTGCCAGCAGCTTAGCGGGGGGCAACATTCAGTACTTC.

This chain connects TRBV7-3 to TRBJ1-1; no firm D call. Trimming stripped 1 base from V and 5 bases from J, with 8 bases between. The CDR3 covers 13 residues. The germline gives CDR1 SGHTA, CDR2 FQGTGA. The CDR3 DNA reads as TGTGCCAGCAGCTTAAAGATGGGGACTGAAGCTTTCTTT. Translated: CASSLKMGTEAFF.

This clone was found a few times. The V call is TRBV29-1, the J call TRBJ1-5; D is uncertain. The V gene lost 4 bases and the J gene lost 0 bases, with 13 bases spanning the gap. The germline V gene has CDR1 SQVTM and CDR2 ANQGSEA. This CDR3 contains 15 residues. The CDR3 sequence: CSVAGGSNSNQPQHF. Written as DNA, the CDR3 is TGCAGCGTTGCAGGAGGATCTAATAGCAATCAGCCCCAGCATTTT.

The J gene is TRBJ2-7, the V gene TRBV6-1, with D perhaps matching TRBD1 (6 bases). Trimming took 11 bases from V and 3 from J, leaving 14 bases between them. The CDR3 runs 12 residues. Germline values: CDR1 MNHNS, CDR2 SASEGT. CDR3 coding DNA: TGTGCCTCCCGGGACACCGTCTACGAGCAGTACTTC. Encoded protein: CASRDTVYEQYF.

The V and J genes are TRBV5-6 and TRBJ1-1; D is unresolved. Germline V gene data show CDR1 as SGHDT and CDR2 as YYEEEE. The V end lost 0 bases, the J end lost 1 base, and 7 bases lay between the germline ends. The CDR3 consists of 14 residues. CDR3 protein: CASSLAFPNTEAFF. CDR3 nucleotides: TGTGCCAGCAGCTTGGCCTTTCCGAACACTGAAGCTTTCTTT.

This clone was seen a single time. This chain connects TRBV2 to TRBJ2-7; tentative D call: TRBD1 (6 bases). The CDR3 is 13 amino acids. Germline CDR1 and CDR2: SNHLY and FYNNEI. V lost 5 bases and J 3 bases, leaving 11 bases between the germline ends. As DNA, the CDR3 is TGTGCCAGCAGTCCGGACAGACTCTACGAGCAGTACTTC. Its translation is CASSPDRLYEQYF.

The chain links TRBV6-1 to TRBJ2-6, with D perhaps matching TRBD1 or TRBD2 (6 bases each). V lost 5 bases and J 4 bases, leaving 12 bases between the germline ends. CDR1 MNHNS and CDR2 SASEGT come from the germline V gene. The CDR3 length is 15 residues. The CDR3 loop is CASSKGGIGANVLTF. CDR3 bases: TGTGCCAGCAGTAAGGGGGGCATAGGGGCCAACGTCCTGACTTTC.

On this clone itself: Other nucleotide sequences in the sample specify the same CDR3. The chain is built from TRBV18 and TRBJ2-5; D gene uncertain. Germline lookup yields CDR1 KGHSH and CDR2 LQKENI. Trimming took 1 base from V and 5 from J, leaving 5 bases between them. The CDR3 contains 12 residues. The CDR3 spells CASSPQGETQYF. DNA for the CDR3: TGTGCCAGCTCACCACAAGGCGAGACCCAGTACTTC.

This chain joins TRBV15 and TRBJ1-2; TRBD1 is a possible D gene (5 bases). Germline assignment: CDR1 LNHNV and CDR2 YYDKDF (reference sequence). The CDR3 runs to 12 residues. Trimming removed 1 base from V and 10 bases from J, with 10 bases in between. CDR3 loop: CATSRGDRDYTF. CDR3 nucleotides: TGTGCCACCAGCAGAGGAGACAGAGACTACACCTTC.

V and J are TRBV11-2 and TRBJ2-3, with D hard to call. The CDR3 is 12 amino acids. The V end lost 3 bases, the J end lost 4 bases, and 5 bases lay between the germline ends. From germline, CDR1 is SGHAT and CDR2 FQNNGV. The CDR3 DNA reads TGTGCCAGCAGCTTTTCTCCAGATACGCAGTATTTT. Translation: CASSFSPDTQYF.

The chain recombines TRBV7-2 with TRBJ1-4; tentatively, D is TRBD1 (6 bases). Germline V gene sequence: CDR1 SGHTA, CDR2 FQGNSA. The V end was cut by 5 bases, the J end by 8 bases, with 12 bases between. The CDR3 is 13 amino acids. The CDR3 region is CASSPGGGEKLFF. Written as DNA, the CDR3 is TGTGCCAGCAGCCCCGGTGGGGGCGAAAAACTGTTTTTT.